These 20 T cell receptor beta chains originate from one sample sequenced in a study of blood T cell repertoires in COVID-19. Sequencing used immunoSEQ multiplex PCR; TCRdb keeps in-frame clones, though not all of them. The data contain roughly 400,000 clones, 80% to 90% of them singletons. The sample taken for sequencing was PBMCs or T cells enriched from blood (not recorded which). The source is a man aged 30 to 45 who had recovered from COVID-19.

This chain links TRBV28 with TRBJ2-7; 11 bases fit TRBD2. Per germline, CDR1 MDHEN and CDR2 SYDVKM. After removal of 5 bases from V and 4 bases from J, the junction contained 7 bases not matched to a gene. The length of the CDR3 is 15 residues. The CDR3, as DNA: TGTGCCAGCAGTCCGCAGCTAGCGGGAGGTTACGAGCAGTACTTC. It translates to CASSPQLAGGYEQYF.

The chain links TRBV5-1 to TRBJ2-7; D is perhaps TRBD2 (5 bases). The CDR3 runs 14 residues. V lost 4 bases to trimming and J lost 2 bases, with 13 bases between them. Per germline, CDR1 SGHRS and CDR2 YFSETQ. CDR3 nucleotides: TGCGCCAGCAGCCGCGAGGGCGAAGCCTACGAGCAGTACTTC. This translates into CASSREGEAYEQYF.

This chain connects TRBV5-5 to TRBJ2-2, with 10 bases identical to TRBD2. The CDR3 is made up of 16 amino acids. The germline gives CDR1 SGHKS, CDR2 YYEKEE (reference sequence). J gave up 0 bases and V 4 bases, and 3 bases lay outside the gene matches. The CDR3 sequence is CASSVGLAANTGELFF. For the CDR3, the DNA is TGTGCCAGCAGCGTAGGACTAGCGGCGAACACCGGGGAGCTGTTTTTT.

The chain has TRBV24-1 and TRBJ1-5, with a possible D match to TRBD1 (6 bases). This CDR3 comprises 17 residues. The germline gives CDR1 KGHDR, CDR2 SFDVKD. Trimming stripped 7 bases from V and 2 bases from J, with 20 bases between. CDR3 nucleotide sequence: TGTGCCACCAGCAACCGGGACACCCCCTGGGGCAATCAGCCCCAGCATTTT. Translation gives CATSNRDTPWGNQPQHF.

The V call is TRBV11-2, the J call TRBJ2-2; D call uncertain. CDR1 and CDR2 from the germline V gene are SGHAT and FQNNGV. The CDR3 has 15 residues. V lost 8 bases and J 2 bases, leaving 15 bases between the germline ends. This CDR3 reads CASAISYPNTGELFF. As DNA, the CDR3 is TGTGCCAGCGCCATATCCTACCCCAACACCGGGGAGCTGTTTTTT. Based on the CDR3 plus reference TRBV11-2 and TRBJ2-2, the full variable domain is EAGVAQSPRYKIIEKRQSVAFWCNPISGHATLYWYQQILGQGPKLLIQFQNNGVVDDSQLPKDRFSAERLKGVDSTLKIQPAKLEDSAVYLCASAISYPNTGELFFGEGSRLTVL.

The chain links TRBV6-1 to TRBJ2-7; maybe TRBD1 (5 bases). Trimming took 2 bases from V and 2 from J, leaving 10 bases between them. This CDR3 has 14 residues. The germline CDR1 and CDR2 sequences are MNHNS and SASEGT. CDR3 sequence: CASSELTAAYEQYF. The CDR3 DNA reads TGTGCCAGCAGTGAACTGACAGCCGCCTACGAGCAGTACTTC.

The chain employs TRBV5-1 and TRBJ2-1; TRBD2 matches 8 bases. CDR3 length equals 15 residues. V shed 0 bases and J 4 bases; nucleotides not matched to a gene: 3. Germline V CDR1 and CDR2: SGHRS, YFSETQ. The CDR3 loop reads CASSLALADYNEQFF. CDR3 nucleotides: TGCGCCAGCAGCTTGGCACTAGCGGATTACAATGAGCAGTTCTTC.

V usage is TRBV28 and J usage is TRBJ2-1; 8 bases match TRBD2. The germline V gene encodes CDR1 MDHEN and CDR2 SYDVKM. CDR3 size: 16 residues. V was clipped by 5 bases and J by 9 bases; unmatched bases: 15. CDR3 nucleotides: TGTGCCAGCAGTGGGGCTGGAGCGGGAGAGAAGGGTGAGCAGTTCTTC. This encodes CASSGAGAGEKGEQFF.

The chain joins TRBV6-5 to TRBJ1-5; 8 bases are a match to TRBD1. The CDR3 is 14 residues long. With 6 bases clipped from V and 6 bases from J, the junction kept 7 bases outside the gene matches. CDR1 MNHEY and CDR2 SVGAGI come from the germline V gene. The CDR3 region has the DNA TGTGCCAGCAGCCACGGACAGGGCTCTCAGCCCCAGCATTTT. This codes for CASSHGQGSQPQHF.

This chain joins TRBV6-5 and TRBJ1-2; D ambiguous. The V gene lost 0 bases and the J gene lost 2 bases, with 10 bases spanning the gap. The CDR3 is 15 residues long. Germline assignment: CDR1 MNHEY and CDR2 SVGAGI. In DNA, the CDR3 is TGTGCCAGCAGTTACTCCTCCGATAGAAACTATGGCTACACCTTC. This sequence encodes CASSYSSDRNYGYTF.

This chain connects TRBV19 to TRBJ2-2, with D possibly TRBD2 on 6 matching bases. The CDR3 length is 13 residues. The V gene lost 6 bases and the J gene lost 5 bases, with 10 bases spanning the gap. Germline-derived CDR1 and CDR2 are LNHDA and SQIVND (reference sequence). The CDR3 reads CASRVSGTGELFF. CDR3 coding DNA: TGTGCCAGTAGAGTGAGCGGGACCGGGGAGCTGTTTTTT.

V usage is TRBV4-1 and J usage is TRBJ2-3; tentative D call: TRBD1 (6 bases). Between the trimmed V and J ends, which lost 0 bases and 0 bases, there was a span of 19 bases. Germline V gives CDR1 MGHRA, CDR2 YSYEKL. This CDR3 has 19 residues. For the CDR3, the DNA is TGCGCCAGCAGCCAAGACCCTTCCGGGTGGCAGGGGAGCACAGATACGCAGTATTTT. This translates into CASSQDPSGWQGSTDTQYF.

The V and J genes are TRBV18 and TRBJ1-6, with a tentative D call TRBD1 (5 bases). The CDR3 runs 14 residues. The germline V and J ends were trimmed by 4 bases and 7 bases, with 11 bases remaining between them. CDR1 KGHSH and CDR2 LQKENI come from the germline V gene. The CDR3 sequence: CASSLTGGNSPLHF. The CDR3 DNA sequence: TGTGCCAGCTCACTTACAGGAGGGAATTCACCCCTCCACTTT.

The chain uses TRBV5-1 and TRBJ2-3, with TRBD2 as a possible D gene (6 bases). Trimming left V 5 bases short and J 3 bases short, with 13 bases between. The CDR3 has 14 residues. Germline CDR1 SGHRS, CDR2 YFSETQ. As DNA, the CDR3 is TGCGCCAGCAGGCTGGAAGGGAGGACAGATACGCAGTATTTT. Translation: CASRLEGRTDTQYF.

V gene TRBV5-1 combines with J gene TRBJ1-1; TRBD1 matches at 8 bases. Germline CDR1 and CDR2: SGHRS and YFSETQ. V dropped 0 bases and J dropped 3; count of bases not matched to a gene: 7. This CDR3 region has 16 residues. The CDR3 region has the DNA TGCGCCAGCAGCTTGGGGACAGGGTTAGGGGACACTGAAGCTTTCTTT. It encodes CASSLGTGLGDTEAFF.

The rearrangement joins TRBV14 to TRBJ1-2, with D possibly being TRBD1 (5 bases). Looked up from germline, CDR1 is SGHDN and CDR2 is FVKESK. The CDR3 has 14 residues. V shed 3 bases and J shed 4 bases, with 12 bases lying between them. Here the CDR3 reads CASSQRDRRYGYTF. As DNA, the CDR3 is TGTGCCAGCAGCCAGCGGGACCGTCGCTATGGCTACACCTTC.

The CDR3 reads CASSPGTGGEQYF. CDR3 coding DNA: TGTGCCAGCAGCCCTGGGACAGGGGGCGAGCAGTACTTC. The chain has TRBV11-1 and TRBJ2-7; TRBD1 agrees at 11 bases. Trimming took 5 bases from V and 6 from J; bases not matched to a gene: 3. Germline V gives CDR1 SGHAT, CDR2 FQDESV (reference sequence). CDR3 size: 13 residues.

This clone was observed once. This sequence may be a read error, since a much larger clone differs from it by one base. This chain uses TRBV2 with TRBJ1-2, with unresolved D. The CDR3 spans 12 residues. CDR1 is SNHLY and CDR2 is FYNNEI in the germline V gene. The V and J ends lost 2 bases and 2 bases respectively, with 3 bases between them. The DNA of the CDR3 is TGTGCCAGCAGTGAACAGAACTATGGCTACACCTTC. It specifies CASSEQNYGYTF. The full variable domain, in which reference TRBV2 and TRBJ1-2 provide the parts outside the CDR3, is EPEVTQTPSHQVTQMGQEVILRCVPISNHLYFYWYRQILGQKVEFLVSFYNNEISEKSEIFDDQFSVERPDGSNFTLKIRSTKLEDSAMYFCASSEQNYGYTFGSGTRLTVV.

The chain joins TRBV24-1 to TRBJ2-7; 10 positions match TRBD2. Trimming at V came to 4 bases and at J to 6 bases, leaving 2 bases not matched to a gene. CDR1 and CDR2 from the germline V gene are KGHDR and SFDVKD. This CDR3 has 13 amino acids. CDR3 nucleotide sequence: TGTGCCACCAGTGACCGGACTAGCGGCGAGCAGTACTTC. This gives the protein CATSDRTSGEQYF.

A single count supports this clone. This chain links TRBV24-1 with TRBJ1-2, with TRBD1 matching over 7 bases. V lost 6 bases, J lost 8 bases, and 8 bases stayed unmatched. The CDR3 consists of 13 residues. Looked up from germline, CDR1 is KGHDR and CDR2 is SFDVKD. The DNA for the CDR3 is TGTGCCACCAGTCCTAGGGGGCCTGGGGGCTACACCTTC. Translated, it gives CATSPRGPGGYTF.